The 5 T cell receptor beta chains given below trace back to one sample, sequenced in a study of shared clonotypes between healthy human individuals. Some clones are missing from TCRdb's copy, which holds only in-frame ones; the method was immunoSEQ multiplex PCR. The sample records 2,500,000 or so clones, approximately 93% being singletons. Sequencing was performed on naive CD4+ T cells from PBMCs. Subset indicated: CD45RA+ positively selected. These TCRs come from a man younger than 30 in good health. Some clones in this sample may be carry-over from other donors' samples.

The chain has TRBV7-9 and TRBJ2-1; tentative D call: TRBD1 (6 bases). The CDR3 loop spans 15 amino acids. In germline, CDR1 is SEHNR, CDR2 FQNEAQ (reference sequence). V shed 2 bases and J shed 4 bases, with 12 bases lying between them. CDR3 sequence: CASSLRAGVYNEQFF. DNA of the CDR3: TGTGCCAGCAGCTTAAGGGCAGGGGTATACAATGAGCAGTTCTTC.

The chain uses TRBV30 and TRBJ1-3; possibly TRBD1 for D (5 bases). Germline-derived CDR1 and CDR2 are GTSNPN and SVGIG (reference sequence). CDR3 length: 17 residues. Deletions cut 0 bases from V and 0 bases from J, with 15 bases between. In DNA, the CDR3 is TGTGCCTGGAGTGTACGGGGGTCCTCAAGCTCTGGAAACACCATATATTTT. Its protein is CAWSVRGSSSSGNTIYF.

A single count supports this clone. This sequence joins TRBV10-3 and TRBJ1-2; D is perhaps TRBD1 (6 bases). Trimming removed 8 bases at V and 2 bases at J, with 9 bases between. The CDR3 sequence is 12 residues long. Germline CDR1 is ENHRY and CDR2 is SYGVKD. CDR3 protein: CAIQDRNYGYTF. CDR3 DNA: TGTGCCATCCAAGACAGGAACTATGGCTACACCTTC.

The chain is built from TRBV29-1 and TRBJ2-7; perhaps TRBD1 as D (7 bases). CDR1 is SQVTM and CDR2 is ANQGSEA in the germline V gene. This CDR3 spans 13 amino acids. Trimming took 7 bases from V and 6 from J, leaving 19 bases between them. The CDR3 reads CSAGGPSRAEQYF. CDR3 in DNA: TGCAGCGCAGGGGGGCCCAGTCGGGCCGAGCAGTACTTC.

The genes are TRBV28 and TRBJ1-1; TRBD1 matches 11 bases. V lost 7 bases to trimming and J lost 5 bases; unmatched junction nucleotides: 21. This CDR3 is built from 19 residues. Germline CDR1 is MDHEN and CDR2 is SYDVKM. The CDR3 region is CASNTPWTDRGLKDTEAFF. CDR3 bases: TGTGCCAGCAACACCCCATGGACGGACAGGGGGCTAAAGGATACTGAAGCTTTCTTT.